What follows are 21 T cell receptor beta chains derived from one specimen sequenced in a study of beta chain features in type 1 diabetes. The sequenced template was cDNA made from the entire isolated RNA. Measured with immunoSEQ multiplex PCR; TCRdb has only the in-frame clones, and not every one. The table shows roughly 160,000 clones, with 6.5% to 10% occurring only once. Their cognate antigens are unknown. General study results and limits: People with Type 1 diabetes carried modestly yet significantly shorter TCRB CDR3s in all four CD4+ subsets.

Material: central memory CD4+ T cells from blood. These receptors were obtained from a woman in her late teens or twenties with type 1 diabetes.

The V call is TRBV18, the J call TRBJ2-7, with D perhaps matching TRBD1 (5 bases). The CDR3 totals 14 residues. The germline CDR1 and CDR2 sequences are KGHSH and LQKENI. Trimming stripped 6 bases from V and 1 base from J, with 13 bases between. The CDR3 protein is CASSADSLSYEQYF. The CDR3, as DNA: TGTGCCAGCTCCGCAGACAGTTTATCCTACGAGCAGTACTTC.

The chain has TRBV18 and TRBJ2-5, with D perhaps TRBD2 (6 bases). Trimming cost V 2 bases and J 1 base, with 11 bases left between them. The V gene's germline CDR1 is KGHSH and CDR2 LQKENI. This CDR3 has 15 residues. CDR3 nucleotide sequence: TGTGCCAGCTCACCAGGTTTCGGGGGCCAAGAGACCCAGTACTTC. Protein product: CASSPGFGGQETQYF.

The chain combines TRBV11-2 with TRBJ1-4, with a tentative D call TRBD1 (5 bases). The germline V gene has CDR1 SGHAT and CDR2 FQNNGV. V was cut by 5 bases and J by 1 base, with 11 bases left in between. CDR3 size: 15 residues. CDR3 sequence reads: CASSPSQGTNEKLFF. CDR3 in DNA: TGTGCCAGCAGCCCTTCGCAGGGAACTAATGAAAAACTGTTTTTT. Complete variable domain (other parts from reference TRBV11-2 and TRBJ1-4): EAGVAQSPRYKIIEKRQSVAFWCNPISGHATLYWYQQILGQGPKLLIQFQNNGVVDDSQLPKDRFSAERLKGVDSTLKIQPAKLEDSAVYLCASSPSQGTNEKLFFGSGTQLSVL.

This chain connects TRBV7-8 to TRBJ2-7; 8 bases map to TRBD2. After removal of 1 base from V and 6 bases from J, the junction contained 11 bases not matched to a gene. This CDR3 has 16 amino acids. Germline V gene lookup returns CDR1 SGHVS and CDR2 FQNEAQ. Written as DNA, the CDR3 is TGTGCCAGCAGCTTAGGGTCGGGGGGGGCAGGGGCCGAGCAGTACTTC. Translated, it gives CASSLGSGGAGAEQYF.

V and J are TRBV5-6 and TRBJ1-5; D is perhaps TRBD1 (5 bases). CDR3 length: 13 residues. Germline V CDR1 and CDR2: SGHDT, YYEEEE. The V and J ends lost 4 bases and 6 bases respectively, with 11 bases between them. This CDR3 reads CASSHGGGQPQHF. Here the CDR3 DNA reads TGTGCCAGCAGCCACGGGGGGGGTCAGCCCCAGCATTTT.

The table lists this clone with a few counts. The chain employs TRBV30 and TRBJ2-4; possibly TRBD2 for D (6 bases). V was cut by 7 bases and J by 0 bases, with 19 bases left in between. This CDR3 spans 16 amino acids. CDR1 and CDR2 from the germline V gene are GTSNPN and SVGIG (reference sequence). CDR3 in amino acids: CAFLPLAELAKNIQYF. The CDR3 nucleotides read TGTGCCTTCCTTCCCTTAGCGGAATTAGCCAAAAACATTCAGTACTTC.

The gene calls are TRBV19 and TRBJ1-5; D is uncertain. Germline assignment: CDR1 LNHDA and CDR2 SQIVND (reference sequence). V lost 6 bases, J lost 6 bases, and 18 bases lay in between. The CDR3 length is 15 residues. Here the CDR3 reads CASRTDGLRGQPQHF. CDR3 DNA sequence: TGTGCCAGTAGGACCGACGGATTACGGGGTCAGCCCCAGCATTTT.

This rearrangement joins TRBV2 to TRBJ1-2; possible D gene TRBD1, 6 bases. CDR3 length: 13 amino acids. The V end lost 2 bases, the J end lost 3 bases, and 7 bases lay between the germline ends. Germline-derived CDR1 and CDR2 are SNHLY and FYNNEI. The CDR3 region has the DNA TGTGCCAGCAGTGAAAACAGGGACTATGGCTACACCTTC. This sequence encodes CASSENRDYGYTF.

This sequence joins TRBV18 and TRBJ2-7, with D perhaps TRBD1 (5 bases). The V and J ends lost 3 bases and 7 bases respectively, with 16 bases between them. The CDR3 is made up of 14 amino acids. The germline V gene encodes CDR1 KGHSH and CDR2 LQKENI. DNA of the CDR3: TGTGCCAGCTCACCGAACCCGACAGTGGAGGAGCAGTACTTC. Its protein product is CASSPNPTVEEQYF.

The chain recombines TRBV5-6 with TRBJ1-4; 9 bases are a match to TRBD1. The CDR3 spans 14 residues. Trimming removed 4 bases from V and 10 bases from J; junction bases left unmatched: 8. Germline V gene data show CDR1 as SGHDT and CDR2 as YYEEEE. The CDR3 loop reads CASSLGQGIGKLFF. The CDR3 nucleotides are TGTGCCAGCAGCCTCGGACAGGGGATAGGAAAACTGTTTTTT.

This clone has just a few counts. The chain uses TRBV28 and TRBJ1-3; D perhaps matches TRBD1 (5 bases). Germline V gene lookup returns CDR1 MDHEN and CDR2 SYDVKM. V was cut by 7 bases and J by 0 bases, with 7 bases left in between. The CDR3 extends over 13 amino acids. The DNA of the CDR3 is TGTGCCAGCATAGACAGCTCTGGAAACACCATATATTTT. Amino acid sequence: CASIDSSGNTIYF.

This clone was detected a few times. The chain uses TRBV12-5 and TRBJ2-1; possibly TRBD2 for D (5 bases). The CDR3 covers 13 residues. V shed 2 bases and J shed 9 bases, with 11 bases lying between them. The germline V gene has CDR1 LGHNT and CDR2 FRNRAP. This chain's CDR3 is CASGLRGGTEQFF. The CDR3 DNA reads TGTGCTAGTGGTTTGAGAGGAGGAACTGAGCAGTTCTTC.

This chain joins TRBV28 and TRBJ2-7; possibly TRBD2 for D (6 bases). This CDR3 is 15 amino acids long. With 6 bases removed from V and 2 bases from J, the gap between germline ends came to 17 bases. The germline V gene encodes CDR1 MDHEN and CDR2 SYDVKM. DNA for the CDR3: TGTGCCAGCAGGAATGGCTTTGCGGGGACCTACGAGCAGTACTTC. It codes for CASRNGFAGTYEQYF.

This chain connects TRBV11-2 to TRBJ1-6; D is perhaps TRBD1 (5 bases). V was clipped by 0 bases and J by 8 bases, with 11 bases between them. CDR1 is SGHAT, CDR2 FQNNGV, per germline. CDR3 size: 15 residues. The CDR3 loop reads CASSLDPGPYSPLHF. CDR3 sequence (DNA): TGTGCCAGCAGCTTAGATCCAGGGCCTTATTCACCCCTCCACTTT. Combining the CDR3 with reference TRBV11-2 and TRBJ1-6 gives the whole variable domain EAGVAQSPRYKIIEKRQSVAFWCNPISGHATLYWYQQILGQGPKLLIQFQNNGVVDDSQLPKDRFSAERLKGVDSTLKIQPAKLEDSAVYLCASSLDPGPYSPLHFGNGTRLTVT.

V and J are TRBV4-3 and TRBJ1-2; 7 positions agree with TRBD1. The junction had 2 bases not matched to a gene; V was cut back by 0 bases and J by 7 bases. CDR1 is LGHNA and CDR2 is YSLEER in the germline V gene. This CDR3 region has 13 residues. CDR3 loop: CASSQERGLGYTF. The DNA of the CDR3 is TGCGCCAGCAGCCAAGAAAGGGGGCTTGGCTACACCTTC.

This clone was counted a few times. The chain carries TRBV5-6 and TRBJ2-2; 7 bases fit TRBD1. Germline V gene data show CDR1 as SGHDT and CDR2 as YYEEEE. CDR3 length equals 15 residues. V lost 2 bases and J lost 2; bases outside the gene matches: 3. CDR3 nucleotide sequence: TGTGCCAGCAGCTTACGACAGGGAAACACCGGGGAGCTGTTTTTT. Amino acids: CASSLRQGNTGELFF.

A few counts support this clone. The gene calls are TRBV6-5 and TRBJ2-1, with 8 nucleotides matching TRBD1. Looked up from germline, CDR1 is MNHEY and CDR2 is SVGAGI. With V trimmed by 5 bases and J by 3 bases, 6 bases remained unmatched. CDR3 size: 15 residues. The CDR3 DNA reads as TGTGCCAGCAGTCGAGACAGGGGACTCTACAATGAGCAGTTCTTC. It specifies CASSRDRGLYNEQFF.

In this sample, this clone turned up a few times. The genes are TRBV29-1 and TRBJ2-3; maybe TRBD1 (5 bases). V lost 2 bases and J lost 7, with 16 bases in between. Germline values: CDR1 SQVTM, CDR2 ANQGSEA. The CDR3 spans 14 residues. DNA for the CDR3: TGCAGCGTTGAACCCCGACAGCTCCTGTATACGCAGTATTTT. Translating it yields CSVEPRQLLYTQYF.

The chain couples TRBV5-4 to TRBJ1-1; 9 nucleotides line up with TRBD1. CDR1 and CDR2 from the germline V gene are SGHNT and YYREEE (reference sequence). The junction had 6 bases not matched to a gene; V was cut back by 4 bases and J by 5 bases. The CDR3 has 14 amino acids. CDR3 residues: CASSKGTGWTEAFF. The CDR3, as DNA: TGTGCCAGCAGCAAAGGGACAGGGTGGACTGAAGCTTTCTTT.

The V call is TRBV7-3, the J call TRBJ2-1; 8 bases are a match to TRBD1. V dropped 5 bases and J dropped 4; count of bases not matched to a gene: 7. The CDR3 runs to 15 residues. Germline V gene sequence: CDR1 SGHTA, CDR2 FQGTGA. This chain's CDR3 is CASSGGQGPYNEQFF. The CDR3, as DNA: TGTGCCAGCAGCGGAGGACAGGGACCTTACAATGAGCAGTTCTTC.

As DNA, the CDR3 is TGTGCCAGCAGTTCTGGGACAGGGGTGGGCTACACCTTC. Protein product: CASSSGTGVGYTF. The J gene is TRBJ1-2, the V gene TRBV27, with TRBD1 matching 10 bases. Germline V gene lookup returns CDR1 MNHEY and CDR2 SMNVEV (reference sequence). This CDR3 has 13 residues. The V segment lost 4 bases and the J segment 8 bases; nucleotides outside the gene matches: 4.